The 26 T cell receptor beta chains in this list originate from one sample, sequenced in a study of shared clonotypes between healthy human individuals. Data came from immunoSEQ multiplex PCR; TCRdb stores just in-frame clones and leaves some out. This table has about 710,000 clones, 72% appearing once. The material sequenced was memory CD4+ T cells sorted from blood. Indicated subset: CD45RA-negative fraction. The receptors were sampled from a young woman in good health.

This clone appeared many times. The chain links TRBV14 to TRBJ1-1; no clear D gene. From germline, CDR1 is SGHDN and CDR2 FVKESK. The CDR3 covers 13 residues. Trimming took 0 bases from V and 6 from J, leaving 8 bases between them. The CDR3 coding sequence is TGTGCCAGCAGCCAAGAGTACCAGGCTGAAGCTTTCTTT. Translating it yields CASSQEYQAEAFF.

V is TRBV5-1 and J is TRBJ2-1, with 7 bases that match TRBD2. The CDR3 runs 15 residues. With 0 bases clipped from V and 10 bases from J, the junction kept 10 bases outside the gene matches. Looked up from germline, CDR1 is SGHRS and CDR2 is YFSETQ. The CDR3 protein is CASSLGWEGPQEQFF. As DNA, the CDR3 is TGCGCCAGCAGCTTGGGGTGGGAGGGCCCTCAAGAGCAGTTCTTC. Based on the CDR3 plus reference TRBV5-1 and TRBJ2-1, the full variable domain is KAGVTQTPRYLIKTRGQQVTLSCSPISGHRSVSWYQQTPGQGLQFLFEYFSETQRNKGNFPGRFSGRQFSNSRSEMNVSTLELGDSALYLCASSLGWEGPQEQFFGPGTRLTVL.

Concerning this clone: Other DNA sequences of this sample code for an identical CDR3. V is TRBV7-8 and J is TRBJ2-7; TRBD1 is a possible D gene (5 bases). The CDR3 totals 13 residues. V was trimmed by 2 bases and J by 3 bases, leaving 8 bases between them. CDR1 SGHVS and CDR2 FQNEAQ come from the germline V gene. CDR3: CASSLRQSYEQYF. The CDR3 region has the DNA TGTGCCAGCAGCTTAAGACAGAGCTACGAGCAGTACTTC.

The rearrangement links TRBV10-3 to TRBJ2-6, with unresolved D. Germline CDR1 is ENHRY and CDR2 is SYGVKD. Trimming removed 2 bases at V and 7 bases at J, with 12 bases between. The CDR3 contains 15 residues. CDR3 region: CAISEPSVGANVLTF. CDR3 bases: TGTGCCATCAGTGAGCCTTCGGTGGGTGCCAACGTCCTGACTTTC.

This clone was detected once. The rearrangement joins TRBV11-1 to TRBJ1-6; no clear D gene. Trimming cost V 1 base and J 10 bases, with 5 bases left between them. This CDR3 spans 12 amino acids. CDR1 is SGHAT, CDR2 FQDESV, per germline (reference sequence). CDR3 DNA: TGTGCCAGCAGCTTAGTTTACTCACCCCTCCACTTT. Protein product: CASSLVYSPLHF. Using reference TRBV11-1 and TRBJ1-6 for the parts outside the CDR3, the full variable domain is EAEVAQSPRYKITEKSQAVAFWCDPISGHATLYWYRQILGQGPELLVQFQDESVVDDSQLPKDRFSAERLKGVDSTLKIQPAELGDSAMYLCASSLVYSPLHFGNGTRLTVT.

The chain is built from TRBV7-2 and TRBJ2-2; D unresolved. The CDR3 spans 16 residues. Trimming stripped 5 bases from V and 0 bases from J, with 13 bases between. CDR1 is SGHTA and CDR2 is FQGNSA in the germline V gene. The CDR3 region has the DNA TGTGCCAGCAGCCGTAATCCGAGCACGAACACCGGGGAGCTGTTTTTT. Translated, it gives CASSRNPSTNTGELFF.

This clone was observed a few times. The rearrangement joins TRBV5-1 to TRBJ2-5; D may be TRBD2 (7 bases). V lost 6 bases to trimming and J lost 4 bases, with 19 bases between them. There are 15 residues in the CDR3. The germline CDR1 and CDR2 sequences are SGHRS and YFSETQ. CDR3 coding DNA: TGCGCCAGCACCATACGGGGGGCGAGGGGAGAGACCCAGTACTTC. Protein: CASTIRGARGETQYF. The full variable domain, completed using reference TRBV5-1 and TRBJ2-5, is KAGVTQTPRYLIKTRGQQVTLSCSPISGHRSVSWYQQTPGQGLQFLFEYFSETQRNKGNFPGRFSGRQFSNSRSEMNVSTLELGDSALYLCASTIRGARGETQYFGPGTRLLVL.

This clone has only one observation. The rearrangement joins TRBV6-5 to TRBJ1-1, with D perhaps TRBD1 (5 bases). The CDR3 has 13 amino acids. V lost 6 bases and J 1 base, leaving 9 bases between the germline ends. CDR1 is MNHEY, CDR2 SVGAGI, per germline. The chain's CDR3 is CASRKDRNTEAFF. CDR3 DNA: TGTGCCAGCAGGAAAGACAGGAACACTGAAGCTTTCTTT.

This clone has a count of ten or more. This chain connects TRBV5-4 to TRBJ1-3; D not resolved. Germline CDR1 and CDR2: SGHNT and YYREEE (reference sequence). V lost 0 bases and J 2 bases, leaving 9 bases between the germline ends. The CDR3 loop spans 15 amino acids. CDR3 nucleotides: TGTGCCAGCAGCTTGGACCTAACAACTGGAAACACCATATATTTT. Protein: CASSLDLTTGNTIYF.

This clone occurred many times. V usage is TRBV4-2 and J usage is TRBJ2-1; a possible D gene is TRBD2 (5 bases). Germline V gene lookup returns CDR1 LGHNA and CDR2 YNFKEQ. The CDR3 has 15 amino acids. The V gene lost 0 bases and the J gene lost 5 bases, with 11 bases spanning the gap. This chain's CDR3 is CASSQDSAGDNEQFF. CDR3 nucleotide sequence: TGTGCCAGCAGCCAAGATTCTGCCGGGGACAATGAGCAGTTCTTC.

This clone was counted a single time. The rearrangement joins TRBV10-3 to TRBJ2-5; D is uncertain. In germline, CDR1 is ENHRY, CDR2 SYGVKD. The CDR3 covers 14 residues. Trimming took 3 bases from V and 4 from J, leaving 12 bases between them. The CDR3 spells CAISDTTGPETQYF. The CDR3 DNA sequence: TGTGCCATCAGTGACACGACGGGCCCAGAGACCCAGTACTTC.

V gene TRBV19 combines with J gene TRBJ2-4; 12 bases agree with TRBD2. The CDR3 is 12 amino acids. Germline CDR1 reads LNHDA; CDR2 reads SQIVND (reference sequence). CDR3 protein: CATSGRDNIQYF. DNA of the CDR3: TGTGCGACTAGCGGGAGAGACAACATTCAGTACTTC.

The V call is TRBV6-4, the J call TRBJ2-2; D uncertain. The V end was cut by 0 bases, the J end by 1 base, with 12 bases between. The CDR3 has 17 residues. Germline loops: CDR1 MRHNA, CDR2 SNTAGT. CDR3 loop: CASSDSFSGLNTGELFF. CDR3 in DNA: TGTGCCAGCAGTGACTCATTTTCGGGTCTGAACACCGGGGAGCTGTTTTTT.

This rearrangement joins TRBV2 to TRBJ1-5; D is perhaps TRBD1 (5 bases). CDR1 SNHLY and CDR2 FYNNEI come from the germline V gene. V gave up 4 bases and J gave up 2 bases, with 9 bases separating them. The length of the CDR3 is 14 residues. The CDR3 coding sequence is TGTGCCAGCAGTGGGAGGGGCGGCAATCAGCCCCAGCATTTT. It yields the protein CASSGRGGNQPQHF.

V is TRBV5-6 and J is TRBJ2-3; no reliable D call. CDR1 is SGHDT and CDR2 is YYEEEE in the germline V gene. V dropped 1 base and J dropped 0 bases, with 12 bases sitting between them. This CDR3 contains 16 residues. CDR3 in amino acids: CASSLRSVYSTDTQYF. In nucleotides, the CDR3 is TGTGCCAGCAGCTTGAGATCTGTTTATAGCACAGATACGCAGTATTTT.

The chain recombines TRBV2 with TRBJ2-4; the D gene is possibly TRBD1 (5 bases). V lost 6 bases and J lost 1, with 13 bases in between. CDR1 and CDR2 from the germline V gene are SNHLY and FYNNEI. CDR3 length equals 15 residues. This CDR3 reads CASSADSGAKNIQYF. CDR3 DNA: TGTGCCAGCAGCGCCGACTCAGGGGCCAAAAACATTCAGTACTTC.

The V gene is TRBV30, the J gene TRBJ1-1; perhaps TRBD1 as D (5 bases). The CDR3 is 13 residues long. The V and J ends lost 5 bases and 0 bases respectively, with 10 bases between them. Germline V lookup: CDR1 GTSNPN, CDR2 SVGIG (reference sequence). The CDR3 coding sequence is TGTGCCTGGGGCGGGGGACTGAACACTGAAGCTTTCTTT. Its protein product is CAWGGGLNTEAFF.

This clone was seen more than once but under ten times. This chain links TRBV6-4 with TRBJ2-7; the match to TRBD1 covers 8 bases. The junction had 13 bases not matched to a gene; V was cut back by 5 bases and J by 7 bases. Per the germline V gene, CDR1 is MRHNA and CDR2 is SNTAGT. The CDR3 is made up of 15 amino acids. The CDR3 reads CASSTGQGDSSEQYF. The CDR3, as DNA: TGTGCCAGCAGTACTGGACAGGGAGACTCTAGTGAGCAGTACTTC.

Regarding this clone: It differs at one base from a far larger clone, so likely a read error. The same CDR3 also results from other DNA sequences found in this sample. The rearrangement joins TRBV5-1 to TRBJ1-3; 7 positions match TRBD1. V lost 4 bases and J lost 2; bases outside the gene matches: 3. Per the germline V gene, CDR1 is SGHRS and CDR2 is YFSETQ. The CDR3 spans 14 residues. Here the CDR3 reads CASSLGTAGNTIYF. The CDR3, as DNA: TGCGCCAGCAGCCTGGGGACAGCTGGAAACACCATATATTTT.

The V call is TRBV23-1, the J call TRBJ2-5; perhaps TRBD2 as D (6 bases). The J call may be incorrect, as the DNA end agrees better with TRBJ2-7. TRBV23-1 is an open reading frame whose function is uncertain. This CDR3 is 12 amino acids long. Here the CDR3 DNA reads TGCGCCAGCAGGCGGGACGACTACGAGCAGTACTTC. Its protein is CASRRDDYEQYF.

This clone was detected a few times. This chain uses TRBV2 with TRBJ2-5; 10 bases match TRBD2. Trimming removed 4 bases from V and 4 bases from J; junction bases left unmatched: 12. The CDR3 totals 17 residues. Germline CDR1 is SNHLY and CDR2 is FYNNEI. CDR3 in DNA: TGTGCCAGCAGTGGGCTAGCGGGAGACCCCGGAGCAGAGACCCAGTACTTC. Translated: CASSGLAGDPGAETQYF.

The table lists this clone with a count of one. V usage is TRBV25-1 and J usage is TRBJ2-7, with 7 nucleotides matching TRBD1. The germline V gene has CDR1 MGHDK and CDR2 SYGVNS. The CDR3 spans 18 residues. With V trimmed by 2 bases and J by 1 base, 14 bases remained unmatched. This chain's CDR3 is CASSEASLRDSRSYEQYF. As DNA, the CDR3 is TGTGCCAGCAGTGAAGCTAGTCTCCGGGACAGCCGATCCTACGAGCAGTACTTC.

The chain recombines TRBV28 with TRBJ1-5; D not certain. The germline V and J ends were trimmed by 7 bases and 1 base, with 8 bases remaining between them. The CDR3 is made up of 13 amino acids. The V gene's germline CDR1 is MDHEN and CDR2 SYDVKM. In DNA form, the CDR3 reads TGTGCCAGCATTGGAGGGAGCAATCAGCCCCAGCATTTT. Its translation is CASIGGSNQPQHF.

The J gene is TRBJ2-1, the V gene TRBV5-1, with a possible D match to TRBD2 (6 bases). V lost 5 bases and J 13 bases, leaving 13 bases between the germline ends. This CDR3 is 11 amino acids long. Germline CDR1 is SGHRS and CDR2 is YFSETQ. CDR3 in DNA: TGCGCCAGCAGTAGCACTAGCAGACAGTTCTTC. Translated: CASSSTSRQFF. Full variable domain (rest looked up from reference TRBV5-1 and TRBJ2-1): KAGVTQTPRYLIKTRGQQVTLSCSPISGHRSVSWYQQTPGQGLQFLFEYFSETQRNKGNFPGRFSGRQFSNSRSEMNVSTLELGDSALYLCASSSTSRQFFGPGTRLTVL.

V usage is TRBV7-2 and J usage is TRBJ1-3; TRBD1 aligns across 7 bases. This CDR3 is built from 16 residues. The germline V gene encodes CDR1 SGHTA and CDR2 FQGNSA. The ends lost 4 bases at V and 4 bases at J; junction bases unmatched: 10. This CDR3 reads CASSSAPGTAGNTIYF. The CDR3 region has the DNA TGTGCCAGCAGCTCCGCCCCTGGGACAGCCGGAAACACCATATATTTT.

The CDR3 loop reads CASSFVSGDYEQYF. The CDR3 DNA reads as TGCGCCAGCAGCTTTGTTAGCGGGGACTACGAGCAGTACTTC. The rearrangement uses TRBV5-1 and TRBJ2-7, with 8 positions matching TRBD2. J was trimmed by 3 bases and V by 2 bases; bases with no gene match: 4. The CDR3 loop spans 14 amino acids. Per the germline V gene, CDR1 is SGHRS and CDR2 is YFSETQ.